The 12 T cell receptor beta chains listed next were all sequenced from one sample in a study of T cell responses to AZD1222 COVID-19 vaccine (dated by TCRdb to about 2021). Libraries were constructed by the immunoSEQ multiplex PCR assay. TCRdb mirrors the immuneACCESS table, restricted to in-frame sequences. Some clones are absent from its copies; in checked studies, under half trace to an unresolved V gene, and the reason for the others is unknown. The sample contains about 130,000 clones, roughly 84% of them found a single time. The ten largest account for roughly 12% of the sample. The time point label, as the study defines it: baseline before first vaccination. This specimen consisted of peripheral blood, obtained on day 0 of AZD1222 vaccination. These receptors were obtained from an adult in good health.

This clone was seen only a few times. The rearrangement joins TRBV5-4 to TRBJ1-4, with TRBD1 matching over 9 bases. V gave up 4 bases and J gave up 7 bases; unmatched junction bases: 8. The CDR3 has 15 amino acids. Germline lookup yields CDR1 SGHNT and CDR2 YYREEE (reference sequence). Here the CDR3 DNA reads TGTGCCAGCAGCACAAACAGGGGGCTAACTGAAAAACTGTTTTTT. Encoded protein: CASSTNRGLTEKLFF.

V and J are TRBV7-3 and TRBJ2-1, with D perhaps TRBD1 or TRBD2 (7 bases each). The CDR3 totals 16 residues. Germline V gives CDR1 SGHTA, CDR2 FQGTGA. V was cut by 5 bases and J by 0 bases, with 14 bases left in between. In DNA, the CDR3 is TGTGCCAGCAGCGGAGGGGGCGGGAGCTCCTACAATGAGCAGTTCTTC. Protein product: CASSGGGGSSYNEQFF.

J is TRBJ2-1 and V is TRBV10-3; D call uncertain. Germline assignment: CDR1 ENHRY and CDR2 SYGVKD. The CDR3 has 13 amino acids. Trimming took off 6 bases at V and 6 bases at J, with 12 bases between the two ends. The CDR3 nucleotides read TGTGCCATCAGGGACCAGGCCCCCAATGAGCAGTTCTTC. Translation gives CAIRDQAPNEQFF.

The chain joins TRBV6-1 to TRBJ2-5; D tentatively fits TRBD1 or TRBD2 (6 bases each). V shed 2 bases and J shed 1 base, with 11 bases lying between them. The germline gives CDR1 MNHNS, CDR2 SASEGT. CDR3 size: 15 residues. In DNA form, the CDR3 reads TGTGCCAGCAGTGAAATCAAGGGGGGCCAAGAGACCCAGTACTTC. This sequence encodes CASSEIKGGQETQYF.

The J gene is TRBJ1-1, the V gene TRBV29-1; no reliable D call. The CDR3 covers 13 residues. The V and J ends lost 4 bases and 1 base respectively, with 10 bases between them. Per germline, CDR1 SQVTM and CDR2 ANQGSEA. As DNA, the CDR3 is TGCAGCGTTGGAGGAGGGCCGAACACTGAAGCTTTCTTT. It is translated as CSVGGGPNTEAFF.

This chain uses TRBV2 with TRBJ1-4; no clear D gene. CDR3 length equals 14 residues. With 3 bases removed from V and 7 bases from J, the gap between germline ends came to 12 bases. Germline loops: CDR1 SNHLY, CDR2 FYNNEI. The CDR3 bases are TGTGCCAGCAGTGACTCCTCCGGAGGTGAAAAACTGTTTTTT. This codes for CASSDSSGGEKLFF.

DNA for the CDR3: TGTGCCAGCAGTTACTCGTCGGGGCTGCTCAATGAGCAGTTCTTC. Protein: CASSYSSGLLNEQFF. The chain links TRBV6-5 to TRBJ2-1; possibly TRBD1 or TRBD2 for D (5 bases each). Deletions cut 0 bases from V and 6 bases from J, with 12 bases between. The CDR3 runs to 15 residues. In germline, CDR1 is MNHEY, CDR2 SVGAGI.

The chain employs TRBV7-9 and TRBJ1-5, with D perhaps TRBD1 (5 bases). The CDR3 is 13 residues long. V lost 4 bases and J 7 bases, leaving 11 bases between the germline ends. From germline, CDR1 is SEHNR and CDR2 FQNEAQ (reference sequence). Written as DNA, the CDR3 is TGTGCCAGCAGCTACACCGAGGGGCAGCCCCAGCATTTT. Translated, it gives CASSYTEGQPQHF.

J is TRBJ2-2 and V is TRBV14, with a tentative D call TRBD1 (5 bases). CDR3 size: 13 residues. CDR1 and CDR2 from the germline V gene are SGHDN and FVKESK. V lost 8 bases and J 1 base, leaving 8 bases between the germline ends. CDR3 sequence: CASRTLNTGELFF. Here the CDR3 DNA reads TGTGCCAGCCGGACACTGAACACCGGGGAGCTGTTTTTT.

The rearrangement joins TRBV20-1 to TRBJ1-1, with no clear D. From germline, CDR1 is DFQATT and CDR2 SNEGSKA (reference sequence). This CDR3 region has 9 residues. This CDR3 reads CNMNTEAFF. The CDR3 DNA is TGCAATATGAACACTGAAGCTTTCTTT.

The chain recombines TRBV11-1 with TRBJ2-7; 9 nucleotides line up with TRBD1. The CDR3 contains 16 residues. J lost 5 bases, V lost 1 base, and 9 bases had no gene match. The V gene's germline CDR1 is SGHAT and CDR2 FQDESV (reference sequence). The CDR3 sequence: CASSLGVDRGIDEQYF. In DNA, the CDR3 is TGTGCCAGCAGCTTAGGCGTGGACAGGGGCATCGACGAGCAGTACTTC. Complete variable domain (other parts from reference TRBV11-1 and TRBJ2-7): EAEVAQSPRYKITEKSQAVAFWCDPISGHATLYWYRQILGQGPELLVQFQDESVVDDSQLPKDRFSAERLKGVDSTLKIQPAELGDSAMYLCASSLGVDRGIDEQYFGPGTRLTVT.

The chain couples TRBV12-5 to TRBJ2-2; 7 nucleotides line up with TRBD2. This CDR3 contains 17 residues. CDR1 is LGHNT, CDR2 FRNRAP, per germline. Trimming took 0 bases from V and 6 from J; bases not matched to a gene: 10. The CDR3 DNA reads as TGTGCTAGTGGTTTGGTACTAGCGTCTCGTGTTCCCGGGGAGCTGTTTTTT. Encoded protein: CASGLVLASRVPGELFF.